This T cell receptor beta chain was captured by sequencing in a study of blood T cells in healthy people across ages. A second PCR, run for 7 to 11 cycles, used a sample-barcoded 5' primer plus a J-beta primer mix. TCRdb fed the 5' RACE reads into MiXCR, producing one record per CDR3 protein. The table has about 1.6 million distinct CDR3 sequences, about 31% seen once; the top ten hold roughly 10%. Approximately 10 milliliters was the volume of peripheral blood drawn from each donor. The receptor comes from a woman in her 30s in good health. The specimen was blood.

The CDR3 DNA reads TGTGCCAGCGCCGACCCCAGCGGGGGGGAACAAGGAAGTACAGATACGCAGTATTTT. Amino acid sequence: CASADPSGGEQGSTDTQYF. The rearrangement uses TRBV7-8 and TRBJ2-3, with TRBD2 identical over 10 bases. The ends lost 8 bases at V and 3 bases at J; junction bases unmatched: 20. Germline values: CDR1 SGHVS, CDR2 FQNEAQ. The CDR3 length is 19 residues.